This T cell receptor (beta chain) was sequenced for a study of kidney transplant recipient with SARS-CoV-2 infection (dated by TCRdb to the early 2020s). Sequenced using an Illumina MiSeq. Profiling of the peripheral T cell repertoire targeted human TCRbeta genes. Per the authors' processing: To account for variability over time, differences in clonotype abundance were tested using beta-binomial modelling. Clonotypes that had expanded were screened against the ImmuneCODE reference database of SARS-CoV-2-associated TCRs and mapped onto regions of the viral genome. Additional repertoire analyses examined TRBV gene usage, CDR3 length, CDR3 amino acid overlap between time points, distributions of clonotype abundance, and Jaccard similarity. TCRdb applied fastp at Q25 and MiXCR to the public reads, then kept only in-frame beta chains. Here each entry gathers all rows of one CDR3 protein and keeps the most common genes and DNA. TCRdb's processing, not the authors', yielded these V and J calls. In all, the sample holds 200,000 to 300,000 distinct CDR3 sequences, and 25% to 35% of those were seen once. The top ten clonotypes cover less than 8.5% of the sample.

The sample holds many counts of this clonotype. Its antigen target is currently unknown. Base qualities are missing; no much larger clone stands one base away. In light of the paper, this sample's time point label describes: pre-pandemic baseline sample and day 111 after first positive SARS-CoV-2 test. Taken from the germline V gene, the CDR1 and CDR2 loops are ENHRY and SYGVKD. V and J are truncated by 0 bases and 9 bases respectively, leaving an intervening sequence of 15 bases. The CDR3 runs 15 residues from the cysteine to the phenylalanine. Of the read, only the CDR3 DNA is kept; its 45 bases are in frame from base 1.

The TCR sequence derives from a male patient in his thirties who had COVID-19 and was a kidney transplant recipient. Some T cells may derive from the graft donor when a transplant has been performed. The V gene is TRBV10-3 and the J gene is TRBJ2-1; TRBD1 might be the D gene, on 6 matching bases. The sequencing used a blood sample, collected at baseline and on day 111 from a kidney transplant recipient. The DNA is as follows: TGTGCCATCAGTGAGTCCCCTACAGGGCAGAGTGAGCAGTTCTTC. It specifies CAISESPTGQSEQFF.